These 13 T cell receptor beta chains originate from one sample sequenced in a study of T cell repertoires in cytomegalovirus infection. TCRdb recomputed calls from the reads with MiXCR, one row per CDR3 protein. The sample shows around 280,000 distinct CDR3 sequences, approximately 14% of them seen only once. Specimen: PBMCs. Source of these receptors: a human donor in good health (CMV status not recorded). Some clones in this sample may be carry-over from other donors' samples.

This clonotype was counted between two and nine times. This sequence joins TRBV2 and TRBJ1-5; 10 positions match TRBD1. V gave up 6 bases and J gave up 5 bases; unmatched junction bases: 4. CDR1 and CDR2 (germline): SNHLY, FYNNEI. The CDR3 extends over 14 amino acids. The CDR3 loop is CASRDRGIDQPQHF. The CDR3 DNA follows: TGTGCCAGCAGGGACAGGGGGATTGATCAGCCCCAGCATTTT.

This clonotype was seen only a few times. The V gene is TRBV23-1, the J gene TRBJ2-3; a weak D match, TRBD2 (5 bases). TRBV23-1 is noted as an ORF with a role that remains uncertain. Trimming cost V 3 bases and J 8 bases, with 12 bases left between them. The CDR3 is 13 residues long. The CDR3, as DNA: TGCGCCAGCAGTCACCAACGGGGTCGTACGCAGTATTTT. The encoded protein is CASSHQRGRTQYF.

Concerning this clonotype: A much larger clone is a single base away; this may be a read error. The chain employs TRBV7-2 and TRBJ2-6, with D possibly being TRBD2 (7 bases). There are 13 residues in the CDR3. Germline V gives CDR1 SGHTA, CDR2 FQGNSA. The CDR3 sequence is CASSGGGAKVLTF. The CDR3 DNA reads as TGTGCCAGCAGCGGGGGGGGGGCCAAGGTCCTGACTTTC.

In this sample, this clonotype turned up many times. This sequence joins TRBV7-8 and TRBJ1-5, with unresolved D. Trimming cost V 0 bases and J 5 bases, with 11 bases left between them. The CDR3 loop spans 15 amino acids. Germline lookup yields CDR1 SGHVS and CDR2 FQNEAQ. CDR3 in DNA: TGTGCCAGCAGCTTAGCTTGGACTGGGGATCAGCCCCAGCATTTT. Translating gives CASSLAWTGDQPQHF.

CDR3 coding DNA: TGCAGCGTTGTTAATGGGCTAGCGGGTGTGAGTCAAGAGACCCAGTACTTC. Translating it yields CSVVNGLAGVSQETQYF. The chain carries TRBV29-1 and TRBJ2-5; 8 bases align to TRBD2. This CDR3 contains 17 residues. The V gene's germline CDR1 is SQVTM and CDR2 ANQGSEA. Trimming at V came to 4 bases and at J to 2 bases, leaving 15 bases not matched to a gene.

The genes are TRBV5-1 and TRBJ2-5, with TRBD2 matching over 10 bases. Germline loops: CDR1 SGHRS, CDR2 YFSETQ. The CDR3 covers 16 residues. J gave up 4 bases and V 4 bases, and 10 bases lay outside the gene matches. CDR3: CASSRRSGGPRETQYF. CDR3 bases: TGCGCCAGCAGCAGACGTAGCGGGGGGCCTCGAGAGACCCAGTACTTC. The full variable domain, in which reference TRBV5-1 and TRBJ2-5 provide the parts outside the CDR3, is KAGVTQTPRYLIKTRGQQVTLSCSPISGHRSVSWYQQTPGQGLQFLFEYFSETQRNKGNFPGRFSGRQFSNSRSEMNVSTLELGDSALYLCASSRRSGGPRETQYFGPGTRLLVL.

This chain links TRBV20-1 with TRBJ1-1; weak D call: TRBD1 (6 bases). Per the germline V gene, CDR1 is DFQATT and CDR2 is SNEGSKA (reference sequence). This CDR3 has 14 amino acids. V dropped 2 bases and J dropped 5 bases, with 15 bases sitting between them. The CDR3 region has the DNA TGCAGTGCTAGATACAGGGAGGTCGTTACTGAAGCTTTCTTT. Translating gives CSARYREVVTEAFF.

To note about this clonotype: This could be a read error, since a much larger clone is one nucleotide away. This chain joins TRBV6-2 or TRBV6-3 and TRBJ1-1; D is possibly TRBD1 (5 bases). The V end lost 5 bases, the J end lost 5 bases, and 12 bases lay between the germline ends. The germline V gene has CDR1 MNHEY and CDR2 SVGEGT. This CDR3 is 13 amino acids long. The CDR3 bases are TGTGCCAGCAGTAATGCAGGGAGAACTGAAGCTTTCTTT. Amino acids: CASSNAGRTEAFF.

This clonotype has just a few counts. The V call is TRBV10-3, the J call TRBJ2-7; 9 bases align to TRBD1. Germline V gives CDR1 ENHRY, CDR2 SYGVKD. There are 15 residues in the CDR3. V shed 1 base and J 3 bases; nucleotides not matched to a gene: 4. CDR3 region: CAISEYGTGLYEQYF. CDR3 bases: TGTGCCATCAGTGAGTACGGGACAGGGCTCTACGAGCAGTACTTC.

This clonotype was counted only a few times. V usage is TRBV12-3 or TRBV12-4 and J usage is TRBJ1-2; 10 positions match TRBD1. The CDR3 is 17 residues long. Trimming removed 5 bases from V and 2 bases from J; junction bases left unmatched: 11. The CDR3 loop is CASSPRDRGLGNYGYTF. The CDR3 nucleotides are TGTGCCAGCAGTCCGCGGGACAGGGGATTAGGGAACTATGGCTACACCTTC.

This clonotype turned up a few times. V usage is TRBV10-3 and J usage is TRBJ2-2; D may be TRBD1 (5 bases). V was trimmed by 10 bases and J by 0 bases, leaving 12 bases between them. The CDR3 length is 14 residues. Germline V gives CDR1 ENHRY, CDR2 SYGVKD. In nucleotides, the CDR3 is TGTGCCACCAGACAGAGCGCGAACACCGGGGAGCTGTTTTTT. Translation: CATRQSANTGELFF.

In this sample, this clonotype turned up a few times. The chain uses TRBV12-3 or TRBV12-4 and TRBJ1-2; a weak D match, TRBD1 (5 bases). There are 13 residues in the CDR3. V lost 6 bases, J lost 4 bases, and 12 bases lay in between. The CDR3 DNA follows: TGTGCCAGCAGACAGGCAGTTCCCTATGGCTACACCTTC. It specifies CASRQAVPYGYTF.

This clonotype was observed at least ten times. This chain joins TRBV5-4 and TRBJ2-7; 7 bases line up with TRBD2. CDR3 length: 15 residues. Trimming took 4 bases from V and 3 from J; bases not matched to a gene: 10. In germline, CDR1 is SGHNT, CDR2 YYREEE (reference sequence). As DNA, the CDR3 is TGTGCCAGCAGCAGGACCTTTGCGGGGGACTACGAGCAGTACTTC. Protein: CASSRTFAGDYEQYF.